This T cell receptor beta chain was retrieved from a study of Graves' ophthalmopathy and Graves' hyperthyroidism. Ophthalmopathy not arising within 18 months of follow-up defined hyperthyroidism as stable. The study recruited hyperthyroidism patients aged 18 to 65 who were newly diagnosed, under 2 months' duration. Transcripts of RNA were the source for amplifying TCR beta CDR3 regions. Second-round multiplex PCR came after a first-round RT-PCR that employed HTBI primers. TCRdb processed the multiplex PCR reads anew with MiXCR; each CDR3 protein has one entry. The sample shows some 360,000 distinct CDR3 sequences, approximately 17% of them seen only once. This clonotype showed up many times. V gave up 2 bases and J gave up 3 bases, with 11 bases separating them. Germline loops: CDR1 MNHEY, CDR2 SMNVEV (reference sequence). This CDR3 has 14 residues.

The J gene is TRBJ2-7, the V gene TRBV27, with D possibly being TRBD2 (7 bases). This clonotype was obtained from an adult woman with stable Graves' hyperthyroidism. Sequenced material: peripheral blood. The CDR3 loop is CASSLGGARYEQYF. The CDR3 DNA reads as TGTGCCAGCAGTTTAGGGGGGGCGCGCTACGAGCAGTACTTC.